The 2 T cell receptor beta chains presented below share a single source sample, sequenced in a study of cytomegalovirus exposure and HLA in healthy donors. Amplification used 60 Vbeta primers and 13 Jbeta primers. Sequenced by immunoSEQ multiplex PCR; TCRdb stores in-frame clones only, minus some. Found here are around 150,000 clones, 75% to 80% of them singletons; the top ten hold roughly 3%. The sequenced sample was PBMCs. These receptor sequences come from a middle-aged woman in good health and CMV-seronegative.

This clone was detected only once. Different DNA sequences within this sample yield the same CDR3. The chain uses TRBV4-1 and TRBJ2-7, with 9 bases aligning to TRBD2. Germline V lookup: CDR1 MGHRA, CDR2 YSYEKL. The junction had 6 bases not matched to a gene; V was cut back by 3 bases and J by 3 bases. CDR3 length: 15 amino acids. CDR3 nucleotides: TGCGCCAGCAGCCAGGCGGGACTAGCAAACTACGAGCAGTACTTC. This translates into CASSQAGLANYEQYF.

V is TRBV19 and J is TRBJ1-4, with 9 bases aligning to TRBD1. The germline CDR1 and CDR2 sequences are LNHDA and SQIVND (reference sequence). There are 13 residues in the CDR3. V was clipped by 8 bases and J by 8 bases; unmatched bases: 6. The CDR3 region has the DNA TGTGCCAGTGAAGGGACAGGGCCGGAAAAACTGTTTTTT. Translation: CASEGTGPEKLFF.